This T cell receptor (beta chain) was sequenced in a study of neurological immune-mediated disorders. CDR1 and CDR2 (germline): KGHSH, LQKENI. CDR3 length: 18 residues. J was trimmed by 5 bases and V by 3 bases; bases with no gene match: 9. The time point was: technical triplicate 1. Study results and caveats: HTLV-1-associated myelopathy displayed the greatest TCR clonal expansion, and multiple sclerosis exhibited the smallest, lower than that of healthy controls.

For this clonotype: Its antigen is currently unknown.

The cDNA came from 5'RACE, which used 10-nucleotide random UMIs. TCRdb redid the calling of the 5' RACE reads with MiXCR, one entry per CDR3 protein. This table has some 38,000 distinct CDR3 sequences, around 10% appearing once. Specimen: PBMCs. The TCR originated in a man aged 55 to 70 with HTLV-1-associated myelopathy (HAM/TSP). The chain combines TRBV18 with TRBJ2-1, with TRBD2 matching 14 bases. For the CDR3, the DNA is TGTGCCAGCTCACCGGGACTAGCGGGAGCGAAACCGAACAATGAGCAGTTCTTC. Protein: CASSPGLAGAKPNNEQFF.